The sequence of this TCR beta chain was determined in a study of T-cell memory formation after mild COVID-19. Points on this clonotype: Its specificity is not known.

V shed 6 bases and J shed 2 bases, with 14 bases lying between them. In germline, CDR1 is DFQATT, CDR2 SNEGSKA (reference sequence). The CDR3 is made up of 14 amino acids. Study findings and constraints: Contracting clones, day 15 to 85, had balanced CD4/CD8, and later expanders favored CD4+.

TCRalpha and TCRbeta libraries used 5'RACE with constant-segment primers and UMIs. Via MiXCR, TCRdb re-called the 5' RACE reads, giving one row per CDR3 protein. The sample consists of 140,000 or so distinct CDR3 sequences, more than 13% of them appearing once. The chain links TRBV20-1 to TRBJ2-1; possibly TRBD1 or TRBD2 for D (6 bases each). This clonotype was sampled from an adult woman who had mild COVID-19 (a few samples of this study predate the infection). Cell type and time point are not known. Sequencing was carried out using PBMCs or a T cell subset sorted from them (not recorded which). The DNA of the CDR3 is TGCAGTGCAAAGGGCGGGGACACCTACAATGAGCAGTTCTTC. As protein: CSAKGGDTYNEQFF.